This T cell receptor beta chain was retrieved from a study of blood T cell repertoires in COVID-19. The data were produced by immunoSEQ multiplex PCR, yet TCRdb's version contains in-frame clones alone and is incomplete. The table has 180,000 or so clones, approximately 84% seen once; the top ten hold 6% to 9%. This CDR3 region has 17 residues. Germline assignment: CDR1 ENHRY and CDR2 SYGVKD. Losses at the gene ends were 3 bases for V and 0 bases for J; bases not matched to a gene: 4. Sequencing input: peripheral blood. The sequence was collected from a man aged 35 to 55 who had recovered from COVID-19. J is TRBJ2-3 and V is TRBV10-3; 12 bases fit TRBD2. The CDR3 is CAISDPLAGGSTDTQYF. For the CDR3, the DNA is TGTGCCATCAGTGACCCACTAGCGGGAGGTAGCACAGATACGCAGTATTTT.